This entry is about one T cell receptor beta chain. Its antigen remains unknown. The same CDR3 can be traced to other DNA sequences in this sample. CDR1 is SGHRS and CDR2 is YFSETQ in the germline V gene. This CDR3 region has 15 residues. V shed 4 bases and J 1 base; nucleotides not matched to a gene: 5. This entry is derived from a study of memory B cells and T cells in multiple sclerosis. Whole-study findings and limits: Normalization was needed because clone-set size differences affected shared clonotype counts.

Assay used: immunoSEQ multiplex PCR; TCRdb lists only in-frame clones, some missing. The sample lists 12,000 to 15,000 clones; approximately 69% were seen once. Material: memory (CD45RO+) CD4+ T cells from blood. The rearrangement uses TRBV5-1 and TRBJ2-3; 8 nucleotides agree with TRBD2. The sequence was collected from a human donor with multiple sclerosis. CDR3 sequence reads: CASSLRGVGTDTQYF. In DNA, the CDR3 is TGCGCCAGCAGCCTGCGGGGGGTCGGCACAGATACGCAGTATTTT.